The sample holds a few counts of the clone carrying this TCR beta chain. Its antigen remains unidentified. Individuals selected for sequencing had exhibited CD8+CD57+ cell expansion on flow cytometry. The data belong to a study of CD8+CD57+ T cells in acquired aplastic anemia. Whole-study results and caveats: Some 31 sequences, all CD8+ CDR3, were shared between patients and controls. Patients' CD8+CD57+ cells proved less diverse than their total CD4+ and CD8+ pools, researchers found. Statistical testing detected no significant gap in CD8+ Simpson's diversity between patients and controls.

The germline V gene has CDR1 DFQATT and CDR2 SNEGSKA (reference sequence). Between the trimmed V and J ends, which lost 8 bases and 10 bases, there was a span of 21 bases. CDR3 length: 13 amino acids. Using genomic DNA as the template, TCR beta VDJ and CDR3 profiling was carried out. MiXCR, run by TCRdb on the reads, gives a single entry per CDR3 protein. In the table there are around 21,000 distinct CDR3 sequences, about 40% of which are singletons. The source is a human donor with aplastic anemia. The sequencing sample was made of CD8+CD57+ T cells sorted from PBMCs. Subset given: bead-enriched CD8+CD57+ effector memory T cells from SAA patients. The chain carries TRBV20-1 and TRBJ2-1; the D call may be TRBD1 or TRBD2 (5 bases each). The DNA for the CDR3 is TGCAGTCCCCAGGGCGGCGGGTTCGGGGAGCAGTTCTTC. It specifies CSPQGGGFGEQFF.